This is a list of T cell receptor beta chains from one sample in a study of cytomegalovirus exposure and HLA in healthy donors. Sequencing was performed with immunoSEQ multiplex PCR; in TCRdb, only in-frame clones are kept and a portion is missing. The sample has roughly 200,000 clones; around four fifths are singletons. Sequencing was carried out using PBMCs. The receptors shown here come from a man in his fifties in good health and CMV-seronegative. Both conserved end residues are part of each CDR3. Fields, in order: V gene, J gene, CDR3 protein.

V: TRBV30
J: TRBJ2-7
CDR3: CAWSVLGYEQYF

V: TRBV6-5
J: TRBJ1-2
CDR3: CASSYSLGHNYGYTF

V: TRBV6-5
J: TRBJ1-3
CDR3: CASSRGQTSGNTIYF

V: TRBV5-4
J: TRBJ2-2
CDR3: CASRWGLPNTGELFF

V: TRBV5-5
J: TRBJ1-2
CDR3: CASSLPGRGYTF

V: TRBV28
J: TRBJ1-2
CDR3: CASSFRDRGTYGYTF

V: TRBV28
J: TRBJ1-2
CDR3: CASRTGGGGYTF

V: TRBV4-1
J: TRBJ2-2
CDR3: CASSARGVNTGELFF

V: TRBV7-6
J: TRBJ1-5
CDR3: CASSLGTGVDNQPQHF

V: TRBV28
J: TRBJ2-7
CDR3: CASSFPRQGKYEQYF

V: TRBV18
J: TRBJ2-1
CDR3: CASSPPTGSQSNEQFF

V: TRBV5-1
J: TRBJ1-5
CDR3: CASSSGQEGQPQHF

V: TRBV4-1
J: TRBJ1-1
CDR3: CASSQADRVNTEAFF